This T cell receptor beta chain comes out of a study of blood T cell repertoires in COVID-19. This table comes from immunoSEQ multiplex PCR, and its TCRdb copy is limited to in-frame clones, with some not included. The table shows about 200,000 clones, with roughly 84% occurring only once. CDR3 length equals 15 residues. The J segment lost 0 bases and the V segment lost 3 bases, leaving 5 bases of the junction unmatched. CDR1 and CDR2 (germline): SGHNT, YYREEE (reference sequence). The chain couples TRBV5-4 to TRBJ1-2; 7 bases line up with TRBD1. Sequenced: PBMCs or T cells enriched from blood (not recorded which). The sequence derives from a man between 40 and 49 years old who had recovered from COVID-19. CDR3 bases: TGTGCCAGCAGCTACCGGGACAGAACTAACTATGGCTACACCTTC. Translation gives CASSYRDRTNYGYTF.